These 3 T cell receptor beta chains came from one sample sequenced in a study of CD8+ T cells in alopecia areata listed by TCRdb under 2018. The treatment or condition label of this sample denotes: oral pan-JAK inhibitor, 5-10 mg twice daily. Libraries came from the immunoSEQ multiplex PCR assay. To provide template for TCR sequencing, every sample had RNA extracted and reverse transcribed into cDNA. TCRdb took over this immuneACCESS table, retaining in-frame rearrangements with V and J assigned. Such tables are incomplete; in checked studies, under half of the missing clones stem from an unresolved V gene, and the remainder is unexplained. The sample data list around 86,000 clones, and around 70% of these were observed just once. The ten top clones hold 17% of the sample. The specimen comprised CD8+ T cells sorted from blood, sampled at roughly week 45, from a patient treated with tofacitinib. The receptors stem from a human donor with alopecia areata.

This chain links TRBV19 with TRBJ1-2; no clear D gene. The CDR3 contains 15 residues. Germline CDR1 is LNHDA and CDR2 is SQIVND (reference sequence). The V and J ends lost 3 bases and 0 bases respectively, with 11 bases between them. CDR3 protein: CASSIEDLANYGYTF. Here the CDR3 DNA reads TGTGCCAGTAGTATTGAGGACCTAGCTAACTATGGCTACACCTTC.

V usage is TRBV2 and J usage is TRBJ2-7; D may be TRBD1 or TRBD2 (5 bases each). Germline V CDR1 and CDR2: SNHLY, FYNNEI. V lost 6 bases and J lost 3, with 12 bases in between. This CDR3 has 13 amino acids. In DNA form, the CDR3 reads TGTGCCAGCAGATCGGGACGGAACTACGAGCAGTACTTC. Encoded protein: CASRSGRNYEQYF. Combining the CDR3 with reference TRBV2 and TRBJ2-7 gives the whole variable domain EPEVTQTPSHQVTQMGQEVILRCVPISNHLYFYWYRQILGQKVEFLVSFYNNEISEKSEIFDDQFSVERPDGSNFTLKIRSTKLEDSAMYFCASRSGRNYEQYFGPGTRLTVT.

This clone was picked up a small number of times. CDR3 sequence: CASSLVAGSYNEQFF. DNA of the CDR3: TGCGCCAGCAGCTTGGTGGCAGGCTCCTACAATGAGCAGTTCTTC. The genes are TRBV5-1 and TRBJ2-1; D uncertain. Germline V gives CDR1 SGHRS, CDR2 YFSETQ. The CDR3 length is 15 residues. Trimming removed 0 bases at V and 0 bases at J, with 7 bases between.